This is a list of T cell receptor beta chains from one sample in a study of immune heterogeneity within non-small cell lung tumors. TCRdb used MiXCR to reprocess the multiplex PCR reads, holding one entry per CDR3 protein. The sample holds 9,500 to 11,000 distinct CDR3 sequences; 15% to 25% are singletons and the top ten take under 4%. The sequencing input was lung tumor tissue. The receptors were gathered from a man aged 55 to 69 with non-small cell lung cancer. CDR3s include the opening cysteine and the closing phenylalanine or tryptophan. The D gene is left open where the match is weak. Size is stated for part of the rows, as once, few or many counts, or as a class when the clone is expanded.

j_call clone_size d_call v_call cdr3_nt cdr3_aa
TRBJ1-4 . . TRBV12-3/TRBV12-4 TGTGCCAGCAGTCCCTGTGGGTATGATGAAAAACTGTTTTTT CASSPCGYDEKLFF
TRBJ2-3 many TRBD2 TRBV7-9 TGTGCCAGCGGACCTATCCGGGGACTAGCGGGAGGTAGCACAGATACGCAGTATTTT CASGPIRGLAGGSTDTQYF
TRBJ2-3 few . TRBV2 TGTGCCAGCGGAACGCAGGGGTTTCGCACAGATACGCAGTATTTT CASGTQGFRTDTQYF
TRBJ2-7 medium-sized TRBD1 TRBV27 TGTGCCAGCAGCCGACCGGGACAGGGGAATAAGGACGAGCAGTACTTC CASSRPGQGNKDEQYF
TRBJ1-1 few . TRBV28 TGTGCCAGCAGTTTATTGGGGGGACACACTGAAGCTTTCTTT CASSLLGGHTEAFF
TRBJ2-7 . TRBD2 TRBV6-1 TGTGCCAGCACACCTCGCATCAGCGGGAGCTCCTACGAGCAGTACTTC CASTPRISGSSYEQYF
TRBJ2-1 many . TRBV11-3 TGTGCCAGCAGCTCCCCTCATCAGGGCCTGCAGTTCTTC CASSSPHQGLQFF
TRBJ2-3 . TRBD2 TRBV5-1 TGCGCCAGCAGCACCGGGACTAACTGGGATGCGCAGTATTTT CASSTGTNWDAQYF
TRBJ2-5 . . TRBV28 TGTGCCAGCAGTTTATTACAGGGAAAGACCCAGTACTTC CASSLLQGKTQYF
TRBJ2-3 . . TRBV15 TGTGCCACCATCGGTCGGCGGCCAGATACGCAGTATTTT CATIGRRPDTQYF
TRBJ2-7 medium-sized . TRBV20-1 TGCAGTGCTAGAGATTTATCTTCCGGGACCTACGAGCAGTACTTC CSARDLSSGTYEQYF
TRBJ1-5 few . TRBV2 TGTGCCAGCAGGCTAGACAGAATTCAGCCCCAGCATTTT CASRLDRIQPQHF
TRBJ2-1 . . TRBV7-3 TGTGCCAGCAGCTTAATGAGCGGAGAAGCATATGAGCAGTTCTTC CASSLMSGEAYEQFF
TRBJ2-3 many TRBD1 TRBV7-9 TGTGCCAGCAGCTCCTGGACAGGGTTTTCAGATACGCAGTATTTT CASSSWTGFSDTQYF
TRBJ2-7 medium-sized TRBD2 TRBV6-2/TRBV6-3 TGTGCCAGCAGTTACTCGTCACTAGCGGAGCGGTGGCAGCAGTACTTC CASSYSSLAERWQQYF
TRBJ2-1 few . TRBV10-3 TGTGCCATCAGTGAGTCTGGGGGGCATGAGCAGTTCTTC CAISESGGHEQFF
TRBJ1-6 medium-sized TRBD1 TRBV12-3/TRBV12-4 TGTGCCAGCAGTTTACTATTAGCCCCACACAGGGGCCCTAATAATTCACCCCTCCACTTT CASSLLLAPHRGPNNSPLHF
TRBJ2-7 . TRBD1 TRBV6-1 TGTGCCAGCACCAACCCGGGACAGGGGGCGGACGAGCAGTACTTC CASTNPGQGADEQYF
TRBJ2-3 medium-sized TRBD1 TRBV6-1 TGTGCCAGCAGTTACCCCTACAGGGGTTCCTTGGCAGATACGCAGTATTTT CASSYPYRGSLADTQYF
TRBJ1-5 . . TRBV7-9 TGTGCCATCTCTACAGATCCTTATAGCAATCAGCCCCAGCATTTT CAISTDPYSNQPQHF
TRBJ2-5 medium-sized . TRBV12-3/TRBV12-4 TGTGCCAGCAGTCCCGGTCGAGGAGAGACCCAGTACTTC CASSPGRGETQYF
TRBJ2-1 few . TRBV19 TGTGCCAGCCGTACAAAGTCCTACAATGAGCAGTTCTTC CASRTKSYNEQFF
TRBJ2-1 . . TRBV20-1 TGCAGTGCTGACGTCTGGAATGAGCAGTTCTTC CSADVWNEQFF
TRBJ1-2 medium-sized . TRBV10-3 TGTGCCATCAGTGATCGGGGGGTTCATGGCTACACCTTC CAISDRGVHGYTF
TRBJ2-7 . TRBD2 TRBV20-1 TGCAGTGCTACTCGAAGCGGGAGCTACGAGCAGTACTTC CSATRSGSYEQYF
TRBJ1-5 medium-sized TRBD1 TRBV6-1 TGTGCCAGCAGTTCTACTACAGGGGGCGGGCAGCCCCAGCATTTT CASSSTTGGGQPQHF
TRBJ2-4 . TRBD1 TRBV5-5 TGTGCCAGCAGCCTGGGGGGACAGGGGGCCTTAAGAAACATTCAGTACTTC CASSLGGQGALRNIQYF
TRBJ2-6 few . TRBV12-5 TGTGCTAGTGGTTTGGCAGGGTCCGGGGCCAACGTCCTGACTTTC CASGLAGSGANVLTF
TRBJ2-7 medium-sized TRBD2 TRBV6-2/TRBV6-3 TGTGCCAGCAGTTACTCTAGGACTAGCGGGAGGGCCTACGAGCAGTACTTC CASSYSRTSGRAYEQYF
TRBJ2-3 few . TRBV4-1 TGCGCCAGCAGCCTCATTGCTAGGGGCACAGATACGCAGTATTTT CASSLIARGTDTQYF
TRBJ2-3 many TRBD2 TRBV6-1 TGTGCCAGCAAATACCGGGGGGAGGGCACAGATACGCAGTATTTT CASKYRGEGTDTQYF
TRBJ2-7 few TRBD2 TRBV5-1 TGCGCCAGCAGCTACACCTCGGGGACTAGATCCGAGCAGTACTTC CASSYTSGTRSEQYF
TRBJ1-2 . . TRBV19 TGTGCCAGTAGCCCCCCTGGCACACAGGGAAACTATGGCTACAACTTC CASSPPGTQGNYGYNF
TRBJ2-3 many . TRBV10-1 TGCGCCAGCAGTGAGTTGACCCAAGATACGCAGTATTTT CASSELTQDTQYF
TRBJ1-3 . . TRBV28 TGTGCCAGCACCCAGGTTGGGGGAGCCTCTGGAAACACCATATATTTT CASTQVGGASGNTIYF
TRBJ2-1 few TRBD2 TRBV5-1 TGCGCCAGCAGCTTGAGCCCCAGCGGGGGTGTCGGTGAGCAGTTCTTC CASSLSPSGGVGEQFF
TRBJ2-6 . . TRBV5-8 TGTGCCAGCAGCGAAAGTGGGGCCAACGTCCCGACTTTC CASSESGANVPTF
TRBJ2-7 medium-sized TRBD1 TRBV12-3/TRBV12-4 TGTGCCAGCAGTTTCGGACAGGGGAACTACGAGCAGTACTTC CASSFGQGNYEQYF
TRBJ1-1 medium-sized TRBD1 TRBV6-1 TGTGCCAGCATGACGGACAGGGAAGCTTTCTTT CASMTDREAFF
TRBJ1-4 few . TRBV27 TGTGCCGCGGCGGGGTACCCTAATGAAAAACTGTTTTTT CAAAGYPNEKLFF
TRBJ2-7 many . TRBV19 TGTGCCAGTAGTATCGCATTCGGGCAGGGCCACGAGCAGTACTTC CASSIAFGQGHEQYF
TRBJ1-2 large . TRBV7-8 TGTGCCAGCAGCCAGAACGGATATGGCTACACCTTC CASSQNGYGYTF